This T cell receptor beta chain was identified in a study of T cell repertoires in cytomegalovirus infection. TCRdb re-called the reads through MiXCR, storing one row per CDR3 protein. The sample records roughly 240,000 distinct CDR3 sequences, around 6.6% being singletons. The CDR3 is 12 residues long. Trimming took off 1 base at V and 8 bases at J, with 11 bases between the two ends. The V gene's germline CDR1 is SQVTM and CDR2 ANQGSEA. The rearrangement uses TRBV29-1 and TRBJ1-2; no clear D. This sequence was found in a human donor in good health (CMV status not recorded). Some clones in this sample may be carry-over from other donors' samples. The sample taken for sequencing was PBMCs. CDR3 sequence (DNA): TGCAGCGTTGAAGCCGATGAGGGAGGCTACACCTTC. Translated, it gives CSVEADEGGYTF.